This T cell receptor beta chain emerged from a study of coeliac disease. Background on the study: The study queried TRBV7-2 bias without high-resolution HLA data.

Cells were frozen in aliquots of roughly 470,000, and one aliquot per fraction was sequenced. CDR1 MNHEY and CDR2 SMNVEV come from the germline V gene (reference sequence). CDR3 size: 13 residues. After removal of 6 bases from V and 0 bases from J, the junction contained 2 bases not matched to a gene. Notes on this clone: Its antigen is currently unknown.

Profiled with immunoSEQ multiplex PCR; TCRdb holds only in-frame clones, not every one. Here the sample spans roughly 8,000 clones, less than 75% being singletons. Study outcomes and limitations: TRB repertoires were largely private, with most amino acid sequences found in only one sample. Active celiac intraepithelial and lamina propria samples had lower TRB and TRG clonality than control samples.

The origin of this receptor is a woman in her fifties or sixties with celiac disease. Sequenced input: intraepithelial lymphocytes from the gut. The genes are TRBV27 and TRBJ2-7, with 7 positions matching TRBD1. The CDR3 sequence is CASRQGLSYEQYF. CDR3 coding DNA: TGTGCCAGCAGACAGGGGCTCTCCTACGAGCAGTACTTC.